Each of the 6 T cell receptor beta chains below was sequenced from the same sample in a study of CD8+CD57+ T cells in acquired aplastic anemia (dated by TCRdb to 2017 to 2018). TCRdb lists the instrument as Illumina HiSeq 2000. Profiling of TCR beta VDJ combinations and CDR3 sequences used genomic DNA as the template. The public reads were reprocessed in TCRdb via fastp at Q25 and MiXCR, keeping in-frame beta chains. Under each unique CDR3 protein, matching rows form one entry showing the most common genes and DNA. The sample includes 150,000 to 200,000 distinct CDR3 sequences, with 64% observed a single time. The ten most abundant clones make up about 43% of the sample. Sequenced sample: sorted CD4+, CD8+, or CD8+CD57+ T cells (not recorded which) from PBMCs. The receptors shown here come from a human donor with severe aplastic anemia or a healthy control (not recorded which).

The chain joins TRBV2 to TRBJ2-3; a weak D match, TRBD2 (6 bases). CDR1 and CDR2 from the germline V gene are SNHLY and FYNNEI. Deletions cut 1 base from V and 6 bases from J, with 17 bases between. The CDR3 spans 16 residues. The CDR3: CASSEELAVSADTQYF. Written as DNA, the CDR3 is TGTGCCAGCAGTGAAGAACTAGCCGTGTCAGCGGATACGCAGTATTTT.

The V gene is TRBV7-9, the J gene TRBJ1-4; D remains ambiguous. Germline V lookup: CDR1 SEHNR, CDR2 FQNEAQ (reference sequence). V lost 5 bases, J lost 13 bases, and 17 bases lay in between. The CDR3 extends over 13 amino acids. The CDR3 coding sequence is TGTGCCAGCAGCCAACCGACCGTACCACTACTGTTTTTT. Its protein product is CASSQPTVPLLFF.

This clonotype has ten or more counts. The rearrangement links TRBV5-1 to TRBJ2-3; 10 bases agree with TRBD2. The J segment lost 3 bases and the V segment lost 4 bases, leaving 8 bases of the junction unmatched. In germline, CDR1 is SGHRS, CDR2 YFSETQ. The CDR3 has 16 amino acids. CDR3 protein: CASSTELAGLTDTQYF. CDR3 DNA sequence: TGCGCCAGCAGCACCGAACTAGCGGGGTTAACAGATACGCAGTATTTT. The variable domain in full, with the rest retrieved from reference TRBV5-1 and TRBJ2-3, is KAGVTQTPRYLIKTRGQQVTLSCSPISGHRSVSWYQQTPGQGLQFLFEYFSETQRNKGNFPGRFSGRQFSNSRSEMNVSTLELGDSALYLCASSTELAGLTDTQYFGPGTRLTVL.

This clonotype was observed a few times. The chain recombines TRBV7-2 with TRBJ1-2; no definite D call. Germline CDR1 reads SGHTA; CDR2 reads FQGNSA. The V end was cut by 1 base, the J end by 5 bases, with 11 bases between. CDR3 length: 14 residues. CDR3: CASSLGAGRYGYTF. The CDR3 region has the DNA TGTGCCAGCAGCTTAGGGGCGGGGAGGTATGGCTACACCTTC. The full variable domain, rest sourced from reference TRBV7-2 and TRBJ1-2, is GAGVSQSPSNKVTEKGKDVELRCDPISGHTALYWYRQSLGQGLEFLIYFQGNSAPDKSGLPSDRFSAERTGGSVSTLTIQRTQQEDSAVYLCASSLGAGRYGYTFGSGTRLTVV.

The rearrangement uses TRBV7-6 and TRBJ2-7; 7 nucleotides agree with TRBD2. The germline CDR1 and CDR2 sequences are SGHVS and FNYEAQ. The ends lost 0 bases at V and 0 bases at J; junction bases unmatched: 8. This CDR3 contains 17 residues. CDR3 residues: CASSLAAGRGSSYEQYF. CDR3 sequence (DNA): TGTGCCAGCAGCTTAGCGGCCGGGCGGGGGAGCTCCTACGAGCAGTACTTC.

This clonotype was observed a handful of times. The CDR3 reads CASSFSSGGLYNEQFF. The CDR3 region has the DNA TGTGCCAGCAGCTTTTCGAGCGGGGGCCTCTACAATGAGCAGTTCTTC. The chain joins TRBV11-2 to TRBJ2-1, with 8 bases identical to TRBD2. Germline assignment: CDR1 SGHAT and CDR2 FQNNGV. V was clipped by 3 bases and J by 3 bases; unmatched bases: 7. This CDR3 is 16 amino acids long.